Each of the 23 T cell receptor beta chains below was sequenced from the same sample in a study of shared clonotypes between healthy human individuals. Clones were sequenced by immunoSEQ multiplex PCR, and TCRdb holds only the in-frame ones, with some missing. Of 2,500,000 or so clones detected, more than 85% appear once; the ten largest clones hold about 0.38%. The specimen sequenced was naive CD4+ T cells from PBMCs. As for subset: CD45RA+ positively selected. The receptors stem from a man aged 18 to 35 in good health. Some clones in this sample may be carry-over from other donors' samples.

The chain has TRBV28 and TRBJ1-2; the D is unclear. The germline V gene has CDR1 MDHEN and CDR2 SYDVKM. With 6 bases removed from V and 7 bases from J, the gap between germline ends came to 18 bases. CDR3 length: 14 amino acids. DNA of the CDR3: TGTGCCAGCAGGCTCCTGACCGGCCCGGGTGGCTACACCTTC. Residues: CASRLLTGPGGYTF.

The chain carries TRBV21-1 and TRBJ2-1; the table's D call TRBD2 went unverified against the DNA. TRBV21-1 is classified as a pseudogene. The CDR3 loop spans 13 amino acids. The CDR3 region is CASSTETGNEQFF. CDR3 coding DNA: TGTGCCAGCAGCACGGAGACGGGGAATGAGCAGTTCTTC.

This chain links TRBV7-9 with TRBJ1-1; 10 bases match TRBD1. CDR1 and CDR2 from the germline V gene are SEHNR and FQNEAQ (reference sequence). The CDR3 sequence is 16 residues long. With V trimmed by 6 bases and J by 1 base, 8 bases remained unmatched. The CDR3 coding sequence is TGTGCCAGCAGGGGAGGGACAGGGGTAGGGAACACTGAAGCTTTCTTT. It translates to CASRGGTGVGNTEAFF.

The V gene is TRBV21-1, the J gene TRBJ2-7; the table gives TRBD2 as D, unverified against the DNA. TRBV21-1 has pseudogene status. This CDR3 comprises 13 residues. The CDR3: CASSIHSSGEQYF. The CDR3, as DNA: TGTGCCAGCAGCATCCACTCCTCCGGCGAGCAGTACTTC.

This chain uses TRBV28 with TRBJ2-2, with TRBD2 identical over 11 bases. J was trimmed by 6 bases and V by 1 base; bases with no gene match: 10. Looked up from germline, CDR1 is MDHEN and CDR2 is SYDVKM. The CDR3 covers 18 residues. CDR3 residues: CASSLLGRRLAGPGELFF. The CDR3 DNA is TGTGCCAGCAGTTTATTAGGTCGTCGACTAGCGGGACCCGGGGAGCTGTTTTTT.

V gene TRBV10-3 combines with J gene TRBJ2-1, with 16 bases identical to TRBD2. The germline V gene encodes CDR1 ENHRY and CDR2 SYGVKD. The CDR3 extends over 19 amino acids. The V gene end was trimmed by 4 bases and the J gene end by 8 bases; junction bases not matched to a gene: 14. The CDR3 sequence is CAISARGLAGGPTKDEQFF. The CDR3 DNA is TGTGCCATCAGTGCCAGGGGACTAGCGGGAGGGCCTACCAAGGATGAGCAGTTCTTC.

The CDR3 bases are TGTGCCAGCAGCCGCCGGGAAAACACTGAAGCTTTCTTT. It is translated as CASSRRENTEAFF. This chain connects TRBV6-5 to TRBJ1-1; the D is unclear. Germline CDR1 is MNHEY and CDR2 is SVGAGI. CDR3 length: 13 amino acids. Between the trimmed V and J ends, which lost 6 bases and 2 bases, there was a span of 10 bases.

Only one count was recorded for this clone. The chain employs TRBV4-1 and TRBJ2-7, with 7 bases matching TRBD2. The CDR3 spans 15 residues. V lost 4 bases, J lost 1 base, and 7 bases stayed unmatched. Germline CDR1 reads MGHRA; CDR2 reads YSYEKL. The CDR3 loop is CASSPTGGRSYEQYF. For the CDR3, the DNA is TGCGCCAGCAGCCCCACGGGGGGACGATCCTACGAGCAGTACTTC.

The rearrangement joins TRBV19 to TRBJ1-1, with a tentative D call TRBD1 (5 bases). The CDR3 sequence is 16 residues long. Germline V gene lookup returns CDR1 LNHDA and CDR2 SQIVND (reference sequence). Trimming left V 7 bases short and J 0 bases short, with 18 bases between. The CDR3 is CASTTVGGWVNTEAFF. DNA of the CDR3: TGTGCCAGTACCACTGTTGGGGGTTGGGTGAACACTGAAGCTTTCTTT.

The chain uses TRBV10-3 and TRBJ1-1; a weak D match, TRBD1 (6 bases). This CDR3 has 15 residues. Trimming pared 10 bases from V and 1 base from J, leaving 19 bases between. Germline CDR1 ENHRY, CDR2 SYGVKD. The CDR3 sequence: CATNPAPQGNTEAFF. CDR3 coding DNA: TGTGCCACAAACCCAGCCCCACAGGGGAACACTGAAGCTTTCTTT.

This clone was picked up one time. This sequence joins TRBV19 and TRBJ1-5, with TRBD1 matching over 9 bases. Germline V CDR1 and CDR2: LNHDA, SQIVND (reference sequence). The CDR3 has 15 residues. J gave up 10 bases and V 5 bases, and 12 bases lay outside the gene matches. CDR3 sequence reads: CASSFERQGGRPQHF. For the CDR3, the DNA is TGTGCCAGTAGTTTTGAGAGACAGGGGGGAAGACCCCAGCATTTT.

This clone appeared once. The chain is built from TRBV18 and TRBJ1-3, with D unclear. Trimming took 2 bases from V and 0 from J, leaving 11 bases between them. This CDR3 comprises 16 residues. The V gene's germline CDR1 is KGHSH and CDR2 LQKENI. In nucleotides, the CDR3 is TGTGCCAGCTCACCAAGCCGTTGGGCCTCTGGAAACACCATATATTTT. It translates to CASSPSRWASGNTIYF.

This chain links TRBV15 with TRBJ2-7, with D unresolved. The germline CDR1 and CDR2 sequences are LNHNV and YYDKDF (reference sequence). The CDR3 loop spans 14 amino acids. With 5 bases removed from V and 0 bases from J, the gap between germline ends came to 11 bases. As DNA, the CDR3 is TGTGCCACCAGCCTCTGGGGTGCCTCCTACGAGCAGTACTTC. Translating gives CATSLWGASYEQYF.

This sequence joins TRBV6-6 and TRBJ2-3, with TRBD2 as a possible D gene (5 bases). The CDR3 has 14 residues. Germline CDR1 and CDR2: MNHNY and SVGAGI (reference sequence). Trimming left V 7 bases short and J 2 bases short, with 13 bases between. CDR3 sequence reads: CASKRQQFTDTQYF. DNA of the CDR3: TGTGCCAGCAAGCGGCAGCAATTCACAGATACGCAGTATTTT.

The chain carries TRBV29-1 and TRBJ2-7; D perhaps matches TRBD2 (5 bases). Per the germline V gene, CDR1 is SQVTM and CDR2 is ANQGSEA. This CDR3 has 11 residues. The ends were cut back, 4 bases at V and 5 bases at J, with 9 bases in the middle. Here the CDR3 reads CSVGHGNEQYF. DNA of the CDR3: TGCAGCGTTGGTCACGGGAACGAGCAGTACTTC.

This chain links TRBV6-6 with TRBJ2-6; no firm D call. The CDR3 runs 15 residues. V dropped 5 bases and J dropped 4 bases, with 12 bases sitting between them. From germline, CDR1 is MNHNY and CDR2 SVGAGI (reference sequence). The CDR3 protein is CASSELGVGANVLTF. The CDR3 region has the DNA TGTGCCAGCAGTGAGTTGGGTGTAGGGGCCAACGTCCTGACTTTC.

About this clone: This sample includes further DNA sequences coding for the same CDR3. The chain's CDR3 is CASSLEGPGETQYF. The CDR3 region has the DNA TGCGCCAGCAGCTTGGAGGGACCAGGGGAGACCCAGTACTTC. J is TRBJ2-5 and V is TRBV5-1; either TRBD1 or TRBD2 may fit D (5 bases each). Trimming left V 0 bases short and J 5 bases short, with 11 bases between. Per germline, CDR1 SGHRS and CDR2 YFSETQ. CDR3 size: 14 residues.

This chain connects TRBV5-1 to TRBJ2-2; 9 nucleotides match TRBD1. Germline CDR1 SGHRS, CDR2 YFSETQ. The CDR3 loop spans 16 amino acids. V dropped 4 bases and J dropped 6; count of bases not matched to a gene: 10. CDR3 in DNA: TGCGCCAGCAGCGCCTCGGGACAGGGAGGGCCCGGGGAGCTGTTTTTT. Its protein product is CASSASGQGGPGELFF.

This chain connects TRBV9 to TRBJ1-2; D is unresolved. Germline CDR1 SGDLS, CDR2 YYNGEE. The CDR3 extends over 15 amino acids. The V and J ends lost 0 bases and 1 base respectively, with 10 bases between them. CDR3 residues: CASSVGASLNYGYTF. The CDR3 nucleotides are TGTGCCAGCAGCGTAGGAGCTTCCCTTAACTATGGCTACACCTTC.

The V call is TRBV6-5, the J call TRBJ1-2; a possible D gene is TRBD1 (6 bases). Germline V gene lookup returns CDR1 MNHEY and CDR2 SVGAGI. V dropped 5 bases and J dropped 4 bases, with 17 bases sitting between them. This CDR3 has 15 residues. CDR3 loop: CASSTHGRGFYGYTF. The CDR3 coding sequence is TGTGCCAGCAGTACCCACGGGAGGGGGTTCTATGGCTACACCTTC.

With respect to this clone: The germline gene is not matched at one end of the junction; a read error may be the cause. V is TRBV30 and J is TRBJ2-3, with 13 bases fitting TRBD2. Germline lookup yields CDR1 GTSNPN and CDR2 SVGIG (reference sequence). The length of the CDR3 is 13 residues. The CDR3: CAWSPSPGLAGTF. CDR3 in DNA: TGTGCCTGGAGTCCTTCGCCGGGACTAGCGGGAACTTTT. The variable domain in full, with the rest retrieved from reference TRBV30 and TRBJ2-3, is SQTIHQWPATLVQPVGSPLSLECTVEGTSNPNLYWYRQAAGRGLQLLFYSVGIGQISSEVPQNLSASRPQDRQFILSSKKLLLSDSGFYLCAWSPSPGLAGTFGPGTRLTVL.

Only one count was recorded for this clone. The sample contains more than one DNA sequence encoding this CDR3. The V call is TRBV28, the J call TRBJ2-3; D unresolved. The V gene lost 3 bases and the J gene lost 3 bases, with 7 bases spanning the gap. CDR3 length: 13 residues. Per the germline V gene, CDR1 is MDHEN and CDR2 is SYDVKM. CDR3 residues: CASSLGSTDTQYF. CDR3 bases: TGTGCCAGCAGTTTGGGCTCAACAGATACGCAGTATTTT.

J is TRBJ2-7 and V is TRBV18; D might be TRBD2 (5 bases). The V end lost 3 bases, the J end lost 7 bases, and 16 bases lay between the germline ends. The V gene's germline CDR1 is KGHSH and CDR2 LQKENI. CDR3 length: 14 amino acids. The DNA of the CDR3 is TGTGCCAGCTCACCGAGGGTCTCCTCAGGTGAGCAGTACTTC. It yields the protein CASSPRVSSGEQYF.